These T cell receptor beta chains were read from a single sample in a study of technical replicates of blood from a few donors. TCRdb keeps only in-frame clones here, not all; method: immunoSEQ multiplex PCR. This sample has about 68,000 clones, with 95% to 97% found just once. The sequenced material came from T cells isolated from PBMCs. The source of these receptors is a human donor in good health. Each CDR3 is given with its conserved first and last residue. The order of the fields is V gene, D gene, J gene, CDR3 protein, CDR3 DNA. A D gene is named only where the DNA matches it firmly.

TRBV7-9	NA	TRBJ2-7	CASSRLSGTYEQYF	TGTGCCAGCAGCCGTCTGAGTGGTACCTACGAGCAGTACTTC
TRBV5-6	NA	TRBJ2-5	CASSSPGLQETQYF	TGTGCCAGCAGCTCCCCCGGACTACAAGAGACCCAGTACTTC
TRBV14	TRBD1	TRBJ1-1	CASSLRQGAVTEAFF	TGTGCCAGCAGCCTCAGACAGGGGGCCGTCACTGAAGCTTTCTTT
TRBV7-3	TRBD1	TRBJ2-2	CASSSWTGEFVGELFF	TGTGCCAGCAGCTCATGGACAGGGGAATTTGTCGGGGAGCTGTTTTTT
TRBV9	NA	TRBJ2-7	CASSVGGLLYEQYF	TGTGCCAGCAGCGTAGGGGGCCTACTCTACGAGCAGTACTTC
TRBV28	TRBD2	TRBJ2-5	CASSPTTRREGRETQYF	TGTGCCAGCAGTCCCACAACGCGGCGGGAGGGCCGGGAGACCCAGTACTTC
TRBV28	NA	TRBJ2-1	CASSLYTGPLYNEQFF	TGTGCCAGCAGTTTATATACGGGTCCCCTCTACAATGAGCAGTTCTTC
TRBV10-3	NA	TRBJ2-1	CAISLREVQFF	TGTGCCATCAGCCTCAGGGAAGTGCAGTTCTTC
TRBV6-5	TRBD2	TRBJ2-5	CASSFGLAGPWETQYF	TGTGCCAGCAGTTTCGGACTAGCGGGACCGTGGGAGACCCAGTACTTC
TRBV5-4	TRBD2	TRBJ2-5	CASSLIGAGERRETQYF	TGTGCCAGCAGCCTAATTGGTGCGGGAGAACGGCGGGAGACCCAGTACTTC
TRBV7-6	TRBD1	TRBJ1-2	CASSRQGREGYTF	TGTGCCAGCAGCCGACAGGGCAGGGAAGGCTACACCTTC
TRBV11-1	NA	TRBJ1-2	CASSPYRAGYTF	TGTGCCAGCAGCCCCTACAGGGCTGGCTACACCTTC
TRBV7-8	NA	TRBJ1-4	CASSSPRGPSNEKLFF	TGTGCCAGCAGCTCTCCACGAGGGCCCTCTAATGAAAAACTGTTTTTT
TRBV5-5	NA	TRBJ2-7	CASSLTILGGVSF	TGTGCCAGCAGCCTCACAATACTCGGGGGAGTTAGCTTC
TRBV4-3	TRBD2	TRBJ2-2	CASSQDIRLADTGELFF	TGCGCCAGCAGCCAAGATATACGACTAGCGGACACCGGGGAGCTGTTTTTT
TRBV5-6	NA	TRBJ2-7	CASSLTSEQYF	TGTGCCAGCAGCTTGACCAGCGAGCAGTACTTC
TRBV5-4	NA	TRBJ2-7	CASSLAIGGGVTGEQYF	TGTGCCAGCAGCTTGGCCATAGGGGGGGGCGTAACTGGGGAGCAGTACTTC